Listed below are T cell receptor beta chains from one sample, sequenced in a study of siplizumab effects on memory and regulatory T cells. Libraries were prepared by immunoSEQ multiplex PCR; TCRdb keeps only in-frame clonotypes and omits some of them. The sample has some 100,000 clones; about nine tenths are singletons. The sequencing sample was made of CD4+ T cells sorted from blood. These receptors were taken from a human donor in good health. Some clones in this sample may be carry-over from other donors' samples. The CDR3 runs from the conserved cysteine through the conserved F or W. The D gene is left open where the match is weak.

v_gene: TRBV19
j_gene: TRBJ2-3
d_gene: .
CDR3aa: CASTFVGADTQYF
CDR3nt: TGTGCCAGTACATTTGTAGGAGCAGATACGCAGTATTTT

v_gene: TRBV5-1
j_gene: TRBJ1-3
d_gene: .
CDR3aa: CASSLAGDAGNTIYF
CDR3nt: TGCGCCAGCAGCTTGGCAGGGGATGCTGGAAACACCATATATTTT

v_gene: TRBV13
j_gene: TRBJ1-2
d_gene: .
CDR3aa: CASSYDRHHGYTF
CDR3nt: TGTGCCAGCAGCTATGACAGGCATCATGGCTACACCTTC

v_gene: TRBV4-2
j_gene: TRBJ1-2
d_gene: .
CDR3aa: CASSRRDFGYTF
CDR3nt: TGTGCCAGCAGTCGGAGGGACTTTGGCTACACCTTC

v_gene: TRBV9
j_gene: TRBJ2-2
d_gene: .
CDR3aa: CASSLGGPGELFF
CDR3nt: TGTGCCAGCTCCCTAGGGGGGCCCGGGGAGCTGTTTTTT

v_gene: TRBV6-1
j_gene: TRBJ2-7
d_gene: TRBD2
CDR3aa: CASSRTSGIYEQYF
CDR3nt: TGTGCCAGCAGCCGGACTAGCGGGATCTACGAGCAGTACTTC

v_gene: TRBV5-1
j_gene: TRBJ2-7
d_gene: .
CDR3aa: CASSWAGFIDSYEQYF
CDR3nt: TGCGCCAGCAGCTGGGCGGGTTTTATCGACTCCTACGAGCAGTACTTC

v_gene: TRBV15
j_gene: TRBJ1-5
d_gene: .
CDR3aa: CATGERQSNQPQHF
CDR3nt: TGTGCCACGGGGGAAAGACAAAGCAATCAGCCCCAGCATTTT

v_gene: TRBV5-4
j_gene: TRBJ1-2
d_gene: .
CDR3aa: CASSRTGTNYGYTF
CDR3nt: TGTGCCAGCAGCAGGACGGGAACAAACTATGGCTACACCTTC

v_gene: TRBV6-5
j_gene: TRBJ1-2
d_gene: .
CDR3aa: CASSYSSQRTNYGYTF
CDR3nt: TGTGCCAGCAGTTACTCATCCCAGCGTACTAACTATGGCTACACCTTC

v_gene: TRBV11-2
j_gene: TRBJ2-7
d_gene: .
CDR3aa: CASSTQINYEQYF
CDR3nt: TGTGCCAGCAGCACACAGATAAACTACGAGCAGTACTTC

v_gene: TRBV19
j_gene: TRBJ2-3
d_gene: .
CDR3aa: CASSIGVHSTDTQYF
CDR3nt: TGTGCCAGTAGTATTGGCGTCCATAGCACAGATACGCAGTATTTT

v_gene: TRBV27
j_gene: TRBJ2-1
d_gene: TRBD2
CDR3aa: CASSFMGLAGDWGEQFF
CDR3nt: TGTGCCAGCAGTTTCATGGGACTAGCGGGAGATTGGGGTGAGCAGTTCTTC

v_gene: TRBV7-6
j_gene: TRBJ1-1
d_gene: .
CDR3aa: CASSLLGGNTEAFF
CDR3nt: TGTGCCAGCAGCTTACTCGGGGGGAACACTGAAGCTTTCTTT

v_gene: TRBV25-1
j_gene: TRBJ2-4
d_gene: .
CDR3aa: CASSPGPINIQYF
CDR3nt: TGTGCCAGCAGTCCGGGACCGATAAACATTCAGTACTTC

v_gene: TRBV2
j_gene: TRBJ2-1
d_gene: .
CDR3aa: CASSLRQGGFNEQFF
CDR3nt: TGTGCCAGCAGCTTAAGACAGGGAGGGTTCAATGAGCAGTTCTTC

v_gene: TRBV27
j_gene: TRBJ2-7
d_gene: TRBD2
CDR3aa: CASSSGLAGLYEQYF
CDR3nt: TGTGCCAGCAGCAGCGGACTAGCGGGCCTCTACGAGCAGTACTTC

v_gene: TRBV13
j_gene: TRBJ2-3
d_gene: TRBD2
CDR3aa: CASSTSGMHTDTQYF
CDR3nt: TGTGCCAGCAGCACAAGCGGGATGCACACAGATACGCAGTATTTT

v_gene: TRBV9
j_gene: TRBJ2-7
d_gene: TRBD1
CDR3aa: CASSFPRGGQLPYEQYF
CDR3nt: TGTGCCAGCAGCTTCCCACGAGGGGGACAGTTGCCCTACGAGCAGTACTTC

v_gene: TRBV27
j_gene: TRBJ2-7
d_gene: .
CDR3aa: CASSRSSYEQYF
CDR3nt: TGTGCCAGCAGTCGCAGCTCCTACGAGCAGTACTTC

v_gene: TRBV5-1
j_gene: TRBJ1-1
d_gene: .
CDR3aa: CASSSRHANTEAFF
CDR3nt: TGCGCCAGCAGCTCTCGACACGCGAACACTGAAGCTTTCTTT

v_gene: TRBV15
j_gene: TRBJ2-5
d_gene: TRBD1
CDR3aa: CATSQGAPVETQYF
CDR3nt: TGTGCCACCAGTCAGGGGGCGCCGGTAGAGACCCAGTACTTC

v_gene: TRBV6-6
j_gene: TRBJ2-7
d_gene: TRBD2
CDR3aa: CASRQGGLAGVEQYF
CDR3nt: TGTGCCAGCAGACAAGGCGGACTAGCGGGAGTCGAGCAGTACTTC

v_gene: TRBV18
j_gene: TRBJ1-2
d_gene: .
CDR3aa: CASSPDGANYGYTF
CDR3nt: TGTGCCAGCTCACCCGACGGAGCTAACTATGGCTACACCTTC